What follows is one T cell receptor (beta chain) and its context. The record originates from a study of blood T cell repertoires in COVID-19. Method: immunoSEQ multiplex PCR; TCRdb's copy keeps in-frame clones and lacks some. The repertoire consists of some 200,000 clones, with roughly 75% occurring once and the leading ten covering 4.5% to 7%. After removal of 5 bases from V and 6 bases from J, the junction contained 5 bases not matched to a gene. Germline-derived CDR1 and CDR2 are MNHNY and SVGAGI (reference sequence). This CDR3 has 16 residues. Sequenced: peripheral blood. V and J are TRBV6-6 and TRBJ2-2; 14 bases agree with TRBD2. The source is a woman aged 70-85 years with acute or convalescent COVID-19. In DNA form, the CDR3 reads TGTGCCAGCAGTATGGGACTAGCGGGAGCCCCCGGGGAGCTGTTTTTT. Its protein is CASSMGLAGAPGELFF.